This T cell receptor (beta chain) was retrieved from a study of CD8 T cells in ankylosing spondylitis. Study-level points and caveats: What appeared characteristic of ankylosing spondylitis blood was a TCR beta motif of several highly homologous variants.

This clonotype was counted between two and nine times. Its antigen is not known. The V gene's germline CDR1 is DFQATT and CDR2 SNEGSKA (reference sequence). Trimming at V came to 4 bases and at J to 1 base, leaving 5 bases not matched to a gene. This CDR3 comprises 14 residues. In TCRdb, the 5' RACE reads were re-called with MiXCR into one record per CDR3 protein. This sample has some 400,000 distinct CDR3 sequences, with about a fifth found just once. The rearrangement links TRBV20-1 to TRBJ1-2; 8 bases line up with TRBD1. Input material: blood, either unsorted or a sorted T cell fraction (not recorded which). The TCR was taken from a male donor with ankylosing spondylitis. DNA for the CDR3: TGCAGTGCTACCCCGGGACAGGTTAACTATGGCTACACCTTC. Translating it yields CSATPGQVNYGYTF.